These T cell receptor beta chains were read from a single sample in a study of blood T cell repertoires in COVID-19. Sequencing was performed with immunoSEQ multiplex PCR; in TCRdb, only in-frame clones are kept and a portion is missing. The sample consists of around 300,000 clones, over 85% of them appearing once. Input material: PBMCs or T cells enriched from blood (not recorded which). The receptors stem from a woman aged 25 to 39 who had recovered from COVID-19. The CDR3 runs from the conserved cysteine through the conserved F or W. Each record gives: J gene, clone size, V gene, D gene, CDR3 protein, CDR3 DNA. The D gene is left open where the match is weak. Clone sizes are given selectively: once, few, many, or a class where the clone is expanded.

j_call: TRBJ1-1
clone_size: .
v_call: TRBV13
d_call: .
cdr3_aa: CASSRGGAPDLNTEAFF
cdr3_nt: TGTGCCAGCAGCCGAGGGGGGGCCCCGGATCTGAACACTGAAGCTTTCTTT

j_call: TRBJ2-7
clone_size: few
v_call: TRBV19
d_call: TRBD1
cdr3_aa: CASSYRGNEQYF
cdr3_nt: TGTGCCAGTAGTTACAGGGGAAACGAGCAGTACTTC

j_call: TRBJ2-1
clone_size: .
v_call: TRBV19
d_call: TRBD2
cdr3_aa: CASSSSGRNEQFF
cdr3_nt: TGTGCCAGTAGCTCAAGCGGGAGAAATGAGCAGTTCTTC

j_call: TRBJ2-7
clone_size: few
v_call: TRBV7-9
d_call: TRBD2
cdr3_aa: CASYGGSSYEQYF
cdr3_nt: TGTGCCAGCTACGGGGGGAGCTCCTACGAGCAGTACTTC

j_call: TRBJ2-7
clone_size: few
v_call: TRBV19
d_call: .
cdr3_aa: CASSIRQTPFVQYF
cdr3_nt: TGTGCCAGTAGTATTCGACAGACGCCTTTTGTGCAGTACTTC

j_call: TRBJ2-3
clone_size: .
v_call: TRBV6-4
d_call: TRBD2
cdr3_aa: CASEKTSGSTDTQYF
cdr3_nt: TGTGCCAGCGAAAAGACTAGCGGGAGCACAGATACGCAGTATTTT

j_call: TRBJ2-1
clone_size: .
v_call: TRBV6-2/TRBV6-3
d_call: TRBD2
cdr3_aa: CASSRFFSGTKFNEQFF
cdr3_nt: TGTGCCAGCAGTCGCTTTTTTAGCGGGACGAAGTTTAATGAGCAGTTCTTC

j_call: TRBJ2-7
clone_size: .
v_call: TRBV30
d_call: TRBD1
cdr3_aa: CAWSVQGLSYEQYF
cdr3_nt: TGTGCCTGGAGTGTACAGGGGCTGTCCTACGAGCAGTACTTC

j_call: TRBJ1-2
clone_size: .
v_call: TRBV19
d_call: .
cdr3_aa: CASSIDSYGYTF
cdr3_nt: TGTGCCAGTAGTATAGACAGCTATGGCTACACCTTC

j_call: TRBJ2-7
clone_size: few
v_call: TRBV11-2
d_call: TRBD2
cdr3_aa: CASSLGREGYEQYF
cdr3_nt: TGTGCCAGCAGCTTAGGACGGGAGGGGTACGAGCAGTACTTC

j_call: TRBJ2-5
clone_size: .
v_call: TRBV11-2
d_call: TRBD2
cdr3_aa: CASSSQAGLAGGRTQYF
cdr3_nt: TGTGCCAGCAGCTCCCAAGCGGGACTAGCGGGCGGGAGGACCCAGTACTTC

j_call: TRBJ2-3
clone_size: .
v_call: TRBV5-1
d_call: TRBD2
cdr3_aa: CASSSSGRGTDTQYF
cdr3_nt: TGCGCCAGCAGCAGCAGCGGGAGGGGTACAGATACGCAGTATTTT

j_call: TRBJ2-7
clone_size: .
v_call: TRBV18
d_call: TRBD1
cdr3_aa: CASSRDRAEQYF
cdr3_nt: TGTGCCAGCTCACGAGACAGGGCTGAGCAGTACTTC

j_call: TRBJ2-7
clone_size: .
v_call: TRBV13
d_call: TRBD2
cdr3_aa: CASSSGTWGTSASYEQYF
cdr3_nt: TGTGCCAGCAGCTCAGGGACCTGGGGGACTAGTGCCTCCTACGAGCAGTACTTC

j_call: TRBJ2-1
clone_size: .
v_call: TRBV27
d_call: TRBD2
cdr3_aa: CASRPSRESGEQFF
cdr3_nt: TGTGCCAGCAGACCCTCGCGGGAGTCGGGTGAGCAGTTCTTC

j_call: TRBJ2-2
clone_size: .
v_call: TRBV7-2
d_call: .
cdr3_aa: CASSLDGRTAFSGELFF
cdr3_nt: TGTGCCAGCAGCTTAGACGGGAGAACGGCGTTTTCCGGGGAGCTGTTTTTT

j_call: TRBJ1-4
clone_size: .
v_call: TRBV13
d_call: TRBD1
cdr3_aa: CASSSTFGTGIRGPNEKLFF
cdr3_nt: TGTGCCAGCAGCTCCACATTCGGGACAGGGATTAGGGGACCGAATGAAAAACTGTTTTTT

j_call: TRBJ2-1
clone_size: .
v_call: TRBV15
d_call: TRBD2
cdr3_aa: CATSRELAGPYNEQFF
cdr3_nt: TGTGCCACCAGCAGGGAACTAGCGGGCCCCTACAATGAGCAGTTCTTC

j_call: TRBJ2-3
clone_size: once
v_call: TRBV4-1
d_call: .
cdr3_aa: CASSQEDYPDTQYF
cdr3_nt: TGCGCCAGCAGCCAAGAGGACTATCCAGATACGCAGTATTTT

j_call: TRBJ1-1
clone_size: once
v_call: TRBV29-1
d_call: .
cdr3_aa: CSVRVQDTEAFF
cdr3_nt: TGCAGCGTTCGGGTACAAGACACTGAAGCTTTCTTT

j_call: TRBJ1-2
clone_size: .
v_call: TRBV6-1
d_call: .
cdr3_aa: CASSEFEGSYGYTF
cdr3_nt: TGTGCCAGCAGTGAATTTGAGGGATCCTATGGCTACACCTTC

j_call: TRBJ1-2
clone_size: .
v_call: TRBV12-3/TRBV12-4
d_call: TRBD1
cdr3_aa: CASSVGTVAGYTF
cdr3_nt: TGTGCCAGCAGTGTAGGGACAGTGGCTGGCTACACCTTC

j_call: TRBJ1-1
clone_size: .
v_call: TRBV14
d_call: TRBD1
cdr3_aa: CASSQMDRGSTEAFF
cdr3_nt: TGTGCCAGCAGCCAAATGGACAGGGGAAGCACTGAAGCTTTCTTT

j_call: TRBJ1-2
clone_size: .
v_call: TRBV7-2
d_call: .
cdr3_aa: CASSSDGLYGYTF
cdr3_nt: TGTGCCAGCAGCTCCGACGGACTATATGGCTACACCTTC

j_call: TRBJ2-1
clone_size: .
v_call: TRBV3-1/TRBV3-2
d_call: .
cdr3_aa: CASSQDPGYYNEQFF
cdr3_nt: TGTGCCAGCAGCCAAGATCCGGGATACTACAATGAGCAGTTCTTC

j_call: TRBJ2-3
clone_size: .
v_call: TRBV29-1
d_call: .
cdr3_aa: CSVYRGTDTQYF
cdr3_nt: TGCAGCGTATACAGGGGCACAGATACGCAGTATTTT

j_call: TRBJ1-5
clone_size: few
v_call: TRBV10-3
d_call: .
cdr3_aa: CAISETPGLTSNQPQHF
cdr3_nt: TGTGCCATCAGTGAGACACCGGGACTGACTAGCAATCAGCCCCAGCATTTT

j_call: TRBJ1-3
clone_size: .
v_call: TRBV6-5
d_call: .
cdr3_aa: CASSTRTDGNTIYF
cdr3_nt: TGTGCCAGCAGTACCCGGACAGACGGAAACACCATATATTTT

j_call: TRBJ2-1
clone_size: .
v_call: TRBV10-3
d_call: TRBD2
cdr3_aa: CAISASRGTRYVNEQFF
cdr3_nt: TGTGCCATCAGTGCGTCCCGAGGGACTAGATACGTAAATGAGCAGTTCTTC

j_call: TRBJ1-2
clone_size: .
v_call: TRBV27
d_call: TRBD1
cdr3_aa: CASSRQGPFGPNYGYTF
cdr3_nt: TGTGCCAGCAGTAGACAGGGACCATTCGGGCCTAACTATGGCTACACCTTC

j_call: TRBJ2-1
clone_size: .
v_call: TRBV6-5
d_call: TRBD1
cdr3_aa: CASSYSYRGNEQFF
cdr3_nt: TGTGCCAGCAGTTACTCCTACAGGGGAAATGAGCAGTTCTTC

j_call: TRBJ2-3
clone_size: .
v_call: TRBV7-7
d_call: .
cdr3_aa: CASSPTPAGGTSTDTQYF
cdr3_nt: TGTGCTAGCAGCCCCACCCCCGCGGGCGGAACTAGCACAGATACGCAGTATTTT

j_call: TRBJ2-3
clone_size: .
v_call: TRBV30
d_call: TRBD1
cdr3_aa: CAWSQGEADTQYF
cdr3_nt: TGTGCCTGGAGTCAGGGGGAAGCAGATACGCAGTATTTT

j_call: TRBJ2-5
clone_size: .
v_call: TRBV3-1/TRBV3-2
d_call: .
cdr3_aa: CASSKDGESQETQYF
cdr3_nt: TGTGCCAGCAGCAAAGACGGAGAGTCACAAGAGACCCAGTACTTC

j_call: TRBJ1-4
clone_size: .
v_call: TRBV5-1
d_call: TRBD1
cdr3_aa: CASSRTGARGEKLFF
cdr3_nt: TGCGCCAGCAGCCGCACAGGGGCGCGTGGCGAAAAACTGTTTTTT

j_call: TRBJ2-7
clone_size: .
v_call: TRBV18
d_call: TRBD2
cdr3_aa: CASSLTVAGVREQYF
cdr3_nt: TGTGCCAGCTCACTTACAGTAGCGGGAGTGCGCGAGCAGTACTTC

j_call: TRBJ1-1
clone_size: .
v_call: TRBV7-2
d_call: .
cdr3_aa: CASSSFEGVRRTEAFF
cdr3_nt: TGTGCCAGCAGCTCCTTTGAGGGCGTAAGAAGGACTGAAGCTTTCTTT

j_call: TRBJ1-5
clone_size: .
v_call: TRBV3-1/TRBV3-2
d_call: .
cdr3_aa: CASSRQPNQPQHF
cdr3_nt: TGTGCCAGCAGCCGACAGCCCAATCAGCCCCAGCATTTT

j_call: TRBJ2-1
clone_size: .
v_call: TRBV19
d_call: .
cdr3_aa: CASSERQAYNEQFF
cdr3_nt: TGTGCCAGTAGTGAGAGACAGGCCTACAATGAGCAGTTCTTC

j_call: TRBJ2-3
clone_size: .
v_call: TRBV29-1
d_call: TRBD2
cdr3_aa: CSVHFAGGSTDTQYF
cdr3_nt: TGCAGCGTTCACTTTGCGGGAGGGAGCACAGATACGCAGTATTTT

j_call: TRBJ2-7
clone_size: .
v_call: TRBV3-1/TRBV3-2
d_call: TRBD2
cdr3_aa: CASSRLAGSYEQYF
cdr3_nt: TGTGCCAGCAGCCGACTAGCGGGATCCTACGAGCAGTACTTC

j_call: TRBJ2-7
clone_size: .
v_call: TRBV11-2
d_call: .
cdr3_aa: CASSPTYYEQYF
cdr3_nt: TGTGCCAGCAGCCCCACATACTACGAGCAGTACTTC

j_call: TRBJ1-2
clone_size: .
v_call: TRBV28
d_call: .
cdr3_aa: CASSFDRYGYTF
cdr3_nt: TGTGCCAGCAGTTTCGACAGATATGGCTACACCTTC

j_call: TRBJ2-7
clone_size: once
v_call: TRBV6-6
d_call: .
cdr3_aa: CASSYSSWQYF
cdr3_nt: TGTGCCAGCAGTTACTCCAGTTGGCAGTACTTC

j_call: TRBJ2-2
clone_size: .
v_call: TRBV27
d_call: .
cdr3_aa: CASSLFDPGANTGELFF
cdr3_nt: TGTGCCAGCAGTTTATTTGATCCCGGAGCGAACACCGGGGAGCTGTTTTTT

j_call: TRBJ1-5
clone_size: .
v_call: TRBV19
d_call: .
cdr3_aa: CASSMRTVGQPQHF
cdr3_nt: TGTGCCAGTAGTATGCGAACAGTTGGTCAGCCCCAGCATTTT

j_call: TRBJ2-1
clone_size: .
v_call: TRBV11-3
d_call: .
cdr3_aa: CASSSGQSSYNEQFF
cdr3_nt: TGTGCCAGCAGCTCGGGACAAAGCTCCTACAATGAGCAGTTCTTC

j_call: TRBJ2-5
clone_size: .
v_call: TRBV9
d_call: TRBD2
cdr3_aa: CASSLLAGGGETQYF
cdr3_nt: TGTGCCAGCAGCCTACTAGCGGGAGGCGGAGAGACCCAGTACTTC

j_call: TRBJ2-7
clone_size: .
v_call: TRBV6-6
d_call: .
cdr3_aa: CASSYGSRGSYEQYF
cdr3_nt: TGTGCCAGCAGTTACGGGTCCCGGGGATCCTACGAGCAGTACTTC

j_call: TRBJ2-3
clone_size: .
v_call: TRBV18
d_call: .
cdr3_aa: CASSPGTQRDTQYF
cdr3_nt: TGTGCCAGCTCACCTGGGACACAGAGAGATACGCAGTATTTT

j_call: TRBJ2-7
clone_size: .
v_call: TRBV21-1
d_call: .
cdr3_aa: CASSKGNEQYF
cdr3_nt: TGTGCCAGCAGCAAAGGTAACGAGCAGTACTTC

j_call: TRBJ2-5
clone_size: .
v_call: TRBV18
d_call: TRBD2
cdr3_aa: CASSPGTREETQYF
cdr3_nt: TGTGCCAGCTCACCCGGGACTAGGGAAGAGACCCAGTACTTC

j_call: TRBJ2-3
clone_size: once
v_call: TRBV6-2/TRBV6-3
d_call: TRBD2
cdr3_aa: CASSSSGRGTDTQYF
cdr3_nt: TGTGCCAGCAGTTCTAGCGGGAGGGGGACAGATACGCAGTATTTT